This T cell receptor beta chain was captured in a study of T cells after yellow fever vaccination. About the study: Those fractions that held only low numbers of cells were prepared using the SMART-Seq v4 Ultra Low Input RNA kit.

One entry per CDR3 protein results from TCRdb running MiXCR on the 5' RACE reads. The sample has hundreds of thousands of distinct CDR3 sequences, 8% to 10% seen once. CDR3 length equals 18 residues. Trimming stripped 2 bases from V and 4 bases from J, with 21 bases between. Germline CDR1 reads ENHRY; CDR2 reads SYGVKD. This clonotype was seen more than once but under ten times. The chain employs TRBV10-3 and TRBJ2-1; D is tentatively TRBD1 or TRBD2 (7 bases each). The material sequenced was PBMCs, taken on the day of the first yellow fever vaccination. The receptor comes from a man aged 18 to 29 who received the YFV17D yellow fever vaccine. The CDR3: CAISEVGQSGDLYNEQFF. CDR3 nucleotides: TGTGCCATCAGTGAGGTGGGACAGAGCGGGGACCTATACAATGAGCAGTTCTTC.